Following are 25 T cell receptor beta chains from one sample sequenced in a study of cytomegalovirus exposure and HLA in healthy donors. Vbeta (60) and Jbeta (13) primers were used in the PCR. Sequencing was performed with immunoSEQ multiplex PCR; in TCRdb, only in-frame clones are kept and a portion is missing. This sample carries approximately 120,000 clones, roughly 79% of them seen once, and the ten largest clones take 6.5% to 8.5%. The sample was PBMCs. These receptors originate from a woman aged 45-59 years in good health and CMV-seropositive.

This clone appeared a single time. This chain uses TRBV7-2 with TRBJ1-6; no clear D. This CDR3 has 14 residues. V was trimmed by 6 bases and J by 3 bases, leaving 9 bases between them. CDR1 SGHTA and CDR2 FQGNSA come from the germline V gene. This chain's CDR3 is CASSIINYNSPLHF. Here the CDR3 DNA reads TGTGCCAGCAGTATTATAAACTATAATTCACCCCTCCACTTT.

As DNA, the CDR3 is TGTGCCAGTACCCCCCAGGGGTGGAGCACTGAAGCTTTCTTT. Translated: CASTPQGWSTEAFF. V gene TRBV19 combines with J gene TRBJ1-1; TRBD1 might be the D (6 bases). This CDR3 has 14 residues. Trimming cost V 7 bases and J 4 bases, with 16 bases left between them. Germline V lookup: CDR1 LNHDA, CDR2 SQIVND (reference sequence).

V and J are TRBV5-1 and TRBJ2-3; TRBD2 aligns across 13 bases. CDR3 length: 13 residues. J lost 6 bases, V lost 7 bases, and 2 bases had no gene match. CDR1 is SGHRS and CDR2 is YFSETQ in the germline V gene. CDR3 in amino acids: CASRTSGSDTQYF. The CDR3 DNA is TGCGCCAGCCGGACTAGCGGGAGCGATACGCAGTATTTT.

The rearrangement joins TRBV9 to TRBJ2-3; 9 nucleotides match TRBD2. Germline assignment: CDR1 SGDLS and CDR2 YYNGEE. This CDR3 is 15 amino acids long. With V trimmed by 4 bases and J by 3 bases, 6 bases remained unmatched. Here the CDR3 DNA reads TGTGCCAGCAGCCTAGCGGGGCGGGGTACAGATACGCAGTATTTT. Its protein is CASSLAGRGTDTQYF.

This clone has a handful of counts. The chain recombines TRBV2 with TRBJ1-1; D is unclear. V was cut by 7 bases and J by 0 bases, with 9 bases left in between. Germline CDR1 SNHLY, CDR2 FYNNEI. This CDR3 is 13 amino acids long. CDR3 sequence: CASTRAMNTEAFF. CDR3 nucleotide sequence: TGTGCCAGCACGCGGGCCATGAACACTGAAGCTTTCTTT.

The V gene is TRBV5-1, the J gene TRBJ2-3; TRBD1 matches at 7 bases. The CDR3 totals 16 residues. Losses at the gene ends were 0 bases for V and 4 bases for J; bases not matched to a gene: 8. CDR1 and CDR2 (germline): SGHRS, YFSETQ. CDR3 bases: TGCGCCAGCAGCTTGGGCGACAGGGTGACGGCAGATACGCAGTATTTT. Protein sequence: CASSLGDRVTADTQYF.

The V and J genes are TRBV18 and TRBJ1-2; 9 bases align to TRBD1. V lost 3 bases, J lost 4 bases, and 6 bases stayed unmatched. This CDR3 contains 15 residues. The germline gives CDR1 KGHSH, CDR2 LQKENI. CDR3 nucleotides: TGTGCCAGCTCACCCGGGACAGGGTATCCCTATGGCTACACCTTC. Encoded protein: CASSPGTGYPYGYTF.

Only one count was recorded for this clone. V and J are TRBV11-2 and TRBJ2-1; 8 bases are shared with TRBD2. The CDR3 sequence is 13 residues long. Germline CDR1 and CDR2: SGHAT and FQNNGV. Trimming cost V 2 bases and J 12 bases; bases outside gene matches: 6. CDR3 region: CASSLTREGVQFF. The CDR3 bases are TGTGCCAGCAGCTTAACTCGGGAGGGGGTGCAGTTCTTC.

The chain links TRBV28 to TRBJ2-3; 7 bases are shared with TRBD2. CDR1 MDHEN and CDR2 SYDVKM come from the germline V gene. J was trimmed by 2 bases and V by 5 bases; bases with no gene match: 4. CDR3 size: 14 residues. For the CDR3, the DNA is TGTGCCAGCAGTAGCGGGACCCCCACAGATACGCAGTATTTT. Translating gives CASSSGTPTDTQYF.

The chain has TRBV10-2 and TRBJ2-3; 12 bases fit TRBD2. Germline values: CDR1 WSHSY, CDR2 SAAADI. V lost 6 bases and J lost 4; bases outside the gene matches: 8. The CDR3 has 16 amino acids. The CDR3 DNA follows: TGCGCCAGCAGCTCGGGACTAGCGGGTAGCCCAGATACGCAGTATTTT. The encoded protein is CASSSGLAGSPDTQYF.

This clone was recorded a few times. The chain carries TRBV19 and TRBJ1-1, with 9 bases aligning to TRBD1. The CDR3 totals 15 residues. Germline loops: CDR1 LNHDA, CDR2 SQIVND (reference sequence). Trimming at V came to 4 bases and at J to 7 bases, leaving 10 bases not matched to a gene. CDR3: CASSNPGQGSFEAFF. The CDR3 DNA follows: TGTGCCAGTAGTAATCCGGGACAGGGCTCGTTTGAAGCTTTCTTT. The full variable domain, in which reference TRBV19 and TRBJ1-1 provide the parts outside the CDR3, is DGGITQSPKYLFRKEGQNVTLSCEQNLNHDAMYWYRQDPGQGLRLIYYSQIVNDFQKGDIAEGYSVSREKKESFPLTVTSAQKNPTAFYLCASSNPGQGSFEAFFGQGTRLTVV.

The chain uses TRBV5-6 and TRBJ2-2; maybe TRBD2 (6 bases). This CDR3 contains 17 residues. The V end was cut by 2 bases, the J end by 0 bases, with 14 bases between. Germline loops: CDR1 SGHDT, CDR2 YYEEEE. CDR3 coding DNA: TGTGCCAGCAGCTTTCTGACGGGGGACTCGAACACCGGGGAGCTGTTTTTT. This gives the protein CASSFLTGDSNTGELFF.

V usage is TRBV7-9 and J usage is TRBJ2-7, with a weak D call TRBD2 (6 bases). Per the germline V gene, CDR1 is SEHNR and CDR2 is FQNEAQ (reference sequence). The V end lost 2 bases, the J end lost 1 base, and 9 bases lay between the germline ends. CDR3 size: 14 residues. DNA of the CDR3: TGTGCCAGCAGCTTATCGGGACTGTCCTACGAGCAGTACTTC. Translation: CASSLSGLSYEQYF. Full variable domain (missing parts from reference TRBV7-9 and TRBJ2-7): DTGVSQNPRHKITKRGQNVTFRCDPISEHNRLYWYRQTLGQGPEFLTYFQNEAQLEKSRLLSDRFSAERPKGSFSTLEIQRTEQGDSAMYLCASSLSGLSYEQYFGPGTRLTVT.

For the CDR3, the DNA is TGTGCCAGCAGCTTAGCCCGGGCGGGGGCAAAAGAGACCCAGTACTTC. Translation gives CASSLARAGAKETQYF. The chain combines TRBV7-2 with TRBJ2-5; the D gene is possibly TRBD2 (7 bases). Per germline, CDR1 SGHTA and CDR2 FQGNSA. The V end lost 0 bases, the J end lost 3 bases, and 14 bases lay between the germline ends. This CDR3 contains 16 residues.

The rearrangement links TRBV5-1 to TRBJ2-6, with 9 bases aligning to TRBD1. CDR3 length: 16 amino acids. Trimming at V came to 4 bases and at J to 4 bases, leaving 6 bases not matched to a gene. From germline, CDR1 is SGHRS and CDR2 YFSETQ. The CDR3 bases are TGCGCCAGCAGCCGCCGGACAGGGGTCGGGGCCAACGTCCTGACTTTC. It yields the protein CASSRRTGVGANVLTF.

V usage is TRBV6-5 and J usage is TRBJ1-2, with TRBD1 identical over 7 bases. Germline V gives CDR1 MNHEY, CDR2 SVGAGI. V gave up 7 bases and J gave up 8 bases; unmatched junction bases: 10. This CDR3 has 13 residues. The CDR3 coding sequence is TGTGCCAGCAATGACAGGGCATCGGGCGGCTACACCTTC. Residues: CASNDRASGGYTF.

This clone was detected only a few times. In DNA, the CDR3 is TGTGCCAGCAGCCCAAGGGGGCAGAACTATGGCTACACCTTC. Translating gives CASSPRGQNYGYTF. This chain uses TRBV5-4 with TRBJ1-2, with TRBD1 identical over 7 bases. Germline values: CDR1 SGHNT, CDR2 YYREEE (reference sequence). CDR3 length: 14 amino acids. V dropped 4 bases and J dropped 2; count of bases not matched to a gene: 5.

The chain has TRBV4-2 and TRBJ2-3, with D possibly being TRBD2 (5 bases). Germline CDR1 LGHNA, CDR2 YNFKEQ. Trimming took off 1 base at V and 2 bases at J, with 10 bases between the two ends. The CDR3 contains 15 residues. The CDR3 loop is CASSQGRRDTDTQYF. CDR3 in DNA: TGTGCCAGCAGCCAAGGTAGACGGGACACAGATACGCAGTATTTT.

For the CDR3, the DNA is TGTGCCAGCAGTGAAGCGGGCTTGAACACTGAAGCTTTCTTT. It codes for CASSEAGLNTEAFF. The chain is built from TRBV2 and TRBJ1-1; D gene ambiguous. Germline V gene lookup returns CDR1 SNHLY and CDR2 FYNNEI. The CDR3 has 14 amino acids. Trimming took off 0 bases at V and 0 bases at J, with 5 bases between the two ends.

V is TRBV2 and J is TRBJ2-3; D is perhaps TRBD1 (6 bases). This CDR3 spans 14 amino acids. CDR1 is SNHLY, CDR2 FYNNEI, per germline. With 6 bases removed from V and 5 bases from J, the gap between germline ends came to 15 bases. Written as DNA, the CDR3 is TGTGCCAGCAGCTCTACTAGAGGGGGAGATACGCAGTATTTT. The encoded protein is CASSSTRGGDTQYF. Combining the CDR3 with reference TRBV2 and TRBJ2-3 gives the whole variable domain EPEVTQTPSHQVTQMGQEVILRCVPISNHLYFYWYRQILGQKVEFLVSFYNNEISEKSEIFDDQFSVERPDGSNFTLKIRSTKLEDSAMYFCASSSTRGGDTQYFGPGTRLTVL.

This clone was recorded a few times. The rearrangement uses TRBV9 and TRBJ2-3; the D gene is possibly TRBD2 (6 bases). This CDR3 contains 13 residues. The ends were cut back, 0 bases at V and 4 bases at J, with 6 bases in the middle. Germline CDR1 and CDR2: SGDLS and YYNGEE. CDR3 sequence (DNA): TGTGCCAGCAGCGTAGGGGGGGCAGATACGCAGTATTTT. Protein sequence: CASSVGGADTQYF.

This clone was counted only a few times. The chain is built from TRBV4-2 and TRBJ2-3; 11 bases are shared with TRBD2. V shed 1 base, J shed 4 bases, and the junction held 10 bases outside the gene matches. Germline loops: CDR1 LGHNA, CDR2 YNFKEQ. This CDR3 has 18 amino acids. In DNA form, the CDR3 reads TGTGCCAGCAGCCAAGGTCAAGTTAGCGGGGGGGCCGCAGATACGCAGTATTTT. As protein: CASSQGQVSGGAADTQYF.

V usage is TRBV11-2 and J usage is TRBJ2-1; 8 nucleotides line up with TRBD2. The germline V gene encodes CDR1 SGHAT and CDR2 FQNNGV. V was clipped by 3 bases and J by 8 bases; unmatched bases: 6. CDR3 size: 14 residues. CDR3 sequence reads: CASSFGGVLYEQFF. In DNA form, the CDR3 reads TGTGCCAGCAGCTTCGGGGGGGTTTTGTATGAGCAGTTCTTC.

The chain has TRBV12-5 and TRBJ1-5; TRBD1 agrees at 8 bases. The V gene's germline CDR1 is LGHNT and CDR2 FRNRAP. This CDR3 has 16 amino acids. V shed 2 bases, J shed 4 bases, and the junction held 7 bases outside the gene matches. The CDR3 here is CASGLSPGTGNQPQHF. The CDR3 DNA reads TGTGCTAGTGGTTTGTCTCCGGGGACAGGTAATCAGCCCCAGCATTTT.

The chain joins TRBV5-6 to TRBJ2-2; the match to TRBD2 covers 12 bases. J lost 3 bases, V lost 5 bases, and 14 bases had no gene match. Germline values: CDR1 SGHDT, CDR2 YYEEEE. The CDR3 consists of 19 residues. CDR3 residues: CASRDRLAGADFYTGELFF. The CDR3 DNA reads TGTGCCAGCAGGGACAGACTAGCGGGAGCAGATTTTTACACCGGGGAGCTGTTTTTT.